This T cell receptor beta chain was sequenced for a study of blood T cell repertoires in COVID-19. Study at large: The origin of the acute and convalescent COVID-19 samples was the United States, Italy and Spain. Nucleic acid was either cDNA or gDNA, and it came from T cells, B-cell-depleted T cells, or PBMCs.

The repertoire was sequenced with immunoSEQ multiplex PCR; TCRdb's copy has only in-frame clones and lacks some. This sample has some 17,000 clones, with roughly 89% found just once. Worth noting for this clone: Germline is not matched at one junction end, which may reflect a read error.

This CDR3 region has 17 residues. Germline CDR1 and CDR2: SSHAT and FNYEAQ (reference sequence). The TCR was taken from a man aged 60 to 69 with active COVID-19. Sequencing used peripheral blood. This chain joins TRBV7-7 and TRBJ2-5; 11 bases align to TRBD2. CDR3: CASSLSPLAGGGETQYF. CDR3 DNA sequence: TGTGCTAGCAGCTTAAGTCCTCTAGCGGGAGGTGGAGAGACCCAGTACTTC.